This section outlines one T cell receptor (beta chain) sequence together with its context. Clones were read by immunoSEQ multiplex PCR, and TCRdb kept only the in-frame ones, dropping some. The repertoire includes some 94,000 clones, 89% of them detected once, and about 5.4% sits in the top ten. The data stem from a study of T cell responses to AZD1222 COVID-19 vaccine. CDR3 length equals 14 residues. The germline V gene encodes CDR1 SNHLY and CDR2 FYNNEI. The V segment lost 4 bases and the J segment 0 bases; nucleotides outside the gene matches: 0. The genes are TRBV2 and TRBJ1-5, with 7 bases lining up with TRBD1. The TCR comes from an adult who received the AZD1222 COVID-19 vaccine. The sequencing used peripheral blood, collected 28 days after the second AZD1222 dose. In DNA form, the CDR3 reads TGTGCCAGCAGTGGGACAGGTAGCAATCAGCCCCAGCATTTT. It is translated as CASSGTGSNQPQHF.